These 31 T cell receptor beta chains originate from one sample sequenced in a study of OX40 agonist ivuxolimab in advanced cancers. Clones were sequenced by immunoSEQ multiplex PCR, and TCRdb holds only the in-frame ones, with some missing. The table shows roughly 66,000 clones, with roughly four fifths occurring only once. The sequencing here drew on CD4+ or CD8+ T cells sorted from blood, taken in a trial of the OX40 agonist ivuxolimab. Receptors originate from an adult with an advanced solid tumor such as melanoma, head and neck, liver or kidney cancer.

This chain uses TRBV7-6 with TRBJ2-7; 7 bases align to TRBD2. This CDR3 comprises 14 residues. The germline V gene encodes CDR1 SGHVS and CDR2 FNYEAQ. V trimming: 4 bases; J trimming: 2 bases; junction bases outside the gene matches: 5. The CDR3 DNA sequence: TGTGCCAGCAGCTGGACTAGTCAGACCTACGAGCAGTACTTC. Protein product: CASSWTSQTYEQYF.

The V and J genes are TRBV27 and TRBJ2-7; D is perhaps TRBD1 (6 bases). Trimming shortened V by 6 bases and J by 3 bases, and 21 bases separated the two germline ends. Germline CDR1 and CDR2: MNHEY and SMNVEV (reference sequence). The CDR3 has 16 amino acids. The CDR3 DNA sequence: TGTGCCAGCAGCCACCTTCCCGGATCAGGGGACTACGAGCAGTACTTC. Residues: CASSHLPGSGDYEQYF.

The CDR3 reads CASSPGQAISSGNTIYF. The CDR3 nucleotides are TGTGCCAGCAGCCCTGGCCAGGCCATTAGCTCTGGAAACACCATATATTTT. The chain links TRBV11-3 to TRBJ1-3; D gene unclear. V was clipped by 5 bases and J by 0 bases, with 17 bases between them. The CDR3 is made up of 17 amino acids. Germline V gene lookup returns CDR1 SGHNT and CDR2 YENEEA.

The chain recombines TRBV7-9 with TRBJ2-5; D gene uncertain. The CDR3 contains 11 residues. Trimming removed 1 base from V and 4 bases from J, with 1 base in between. CDR1 is SEHNR, CDR2 FQNEAQ, per germline (reference sequence). DNA for the CDR3: TGTGCCAGCAGCTTAGTAGAGACCCAGTACTTC. Amino acids: CASSLVETQYF.

The chain carries TRBV12-5 and TRBJ1-1; D possibly corresponds to TRBD1 (6 bases). V was trimmed by 3 bases and J by 4 bases, leaving 6 bases between them. CDR3 length: 12 residues. Per germline, CDR1 LGHNT and CDR2 FRNRAP. In nucleotides, the CDR3 is TGTGCTAGTGGTTTCAGGGGCACTGAAGCTTTCTTT. Its protein is CASGFRGTEAFF.

This CDR3 is CAWSIGISTGVPGANVLTF. CDR3 DNA sequence: TGTGCCTGGAGTATTGGGATTAGTACGGGAGTTCCTGGGGCCAACGTCCTGACTTTC. V usage is TRBV30 and J usage is TRBJ2-6; D is possibly TRBD2 (6 bases). Germline V gives CDR1 GTSNPN, CDR2 SVGIG (reference sequence). The CDR3 has 19 amino acids. V lost 2 bases and J lost 2, with 22 bases in between.

In DNA form, the CDR3 reads TGTGCCAGCAGTGGGGGACAGGGGGCATCTAGCAATCAGCCCCAGCATTTT. Residues: CASSGGQGASSNQPQHF. V is TRBV6-1 and J is TRBJ1-5, with TRBD1 identical over 12 bases. Looked up from germline, CDR1 is MNHNS and CDR2 is SASEGT. Germline trimming cut 4 bases from V and 0 bases from J; bases unmatched to any gene: 4. The CDR3 is made up of 17 amino acids.

This chain uses TRBV6-4 with TRBJ2-2, with unresolved D. The CDR3 runs to 13 residues. V lost 6 bases, J lost 6 bases, and 11 bases lay in between. Germline V lookup: CDR1 MRHNA, CDR2 SNTAGT. The DNA of the CDR3 is TGTGCCAGCAGCCCAGACACCCCCGGGGAGCTGTTTTTT. Protein: CASSPDTPGELFF.

The V and J genes are TRBV30 and TRBJ2-3, with 8 bases fitting TRBD2. CDR3 length equals 11 residues. The J segment lost 5 bases and the V segment lost 5 bases, leaving 0 bases of the junction unmatched. Germline-derived CDR1 and CDR2 are GTSNPN and SVGIG (reference sequence). The CDR3: CAWREGDTQYF. The CDR3 bases are TGTGCCTGGCGGGAGGGAGATACGCAGTATTTT.

The chain carries TRBV5-8 and TRBJ2-6; TRBD1 agrees at 10 bases. Germline V gene data show CDR1 as SGHTS and CDR2 as YDEGEE. This CDR3 has 19 amino acids. Trimming cost V 4 bases and J 3 bases; bases outside gene matches: 13. This CDR3 is CASSPIDRGLVYGANVLTF. CDR3 sequence (DNA): TGTGCCAGCAGCCCCATAGACAGGGGGCTAGTTTATGGGGCCAACGTCCTGACTTTC.

In this sample, this clone turned up once. The rearrangement joins TRBV9 to TRBJ2-7, with D perhaps TRBD1 (6 bases). The V end lost 4 bases, the J end lost 0 bases, and 14 bases lay between the germline ends. The CDR3 runs to 15 residues. Germline CDR1 SGDLS, CDR2 YYNGEE. This CDR3 is CASSQGTLSSYEQYF. In nucleotides, the CDR3 is TGTGCCAGCAGCCAAGGGACACTGAGCTCCTACGAGCAGTACTTC.

The chain employs TRBV7-2 and TRBJ1-2; possible D gene TRBD1, 5 bases. Germline V CDR1 and CDR2: SGHTA, FQGNSA. Trimming removed 5 bases from V and 4 bases from J, with 11 bases in between. CDR3 length equals 13 residues. CDR3 nucleotides: TGTGCCAGCAGCCTCGCAGGGACCTATGGCTACACCTTC. Its protein is CASSLAGTYGYTF.

This chain joins TRBV30 and TRBJ2-3; the match to TRBD2 covers 7 bases. V shed 0 bases and J 4 bases; nucleotides not matched to a gene: 4. Per germline, CDR1 GTSNPN and CDR2 SVGIG (reference sequence). The CDR3 runs to 14 residues. The CDR3 DNA reads TGTGCCTGGAGTGTACGCGGGAGATCAGATACGCAGTATTTT. Amino acids: CAWSVRGRSDTQYF.

The rearrangement links TRBV7-7 to TRBJ2-5; tentatively, D is TRBD1 (5 bases). Trimming took off 1 base at V and 4 bases at J, with 16 bases between the two ends. CDR3 length: 16 amino acids. CDR1 is SSHAT and CDR2 is FNYEAQ in the germline V gene (reference sequence). The CDR3 sequence: CASSLVASQGVETQYF. The CDR3 DNA reads as TGTGCCAGCAGCTTAGTCGCCTCCCAAGGGGTAGAGACCCAGTACTTC.

The rearrangement uses TRBV29-1 and TRBJ2-5; D may be TRBD1 (6 bases). There are 13 residues in the CDR3. Germline assignment: CDR1 SQVTM and CDR2 ANQGSEA. The ends were cut back, 4 bases at V and 3 bases at J, with 12 bases in the middle. CDR3 loop: CSVVSTGKETQYF. CDR3 coding DNA: TGCAGCGTTGTCAGTACAGGGAAAGAGACCCAGTACTTC. Variable domain in full (rest from reference TRBV29-1 and TRBJ2-5): SAVISQKPSRDICQRGTSLTIQCQVDSQVTMMFWYRQQPGQSLTLIATANQGSEATYESGFVIDKFPISRPNLTFSTLTVSNMSPEDSSIYLCSVVSTGKETQYFGPGTRLLVL.

This clone was picked up one time. The chain combines TRBV5-1 with TRBJ2-3, with 8 bases lining up with TRBD2. The CDR3 is made up of 16 amino acids. The germline CDR1 and CDR2 sequences are SGHRS and YFSETQ. V gave up 4 bases and J gave up 0 bases; unmatched junction bases: 7. The CDR3 loop reads CASSPFSGTSTDTQYF. CDR3 in DNA: TGCGCCAGCAGCCCTTTTAGCGGGACGAGCACAGATACGCAGTATTTT. Looking up the rest from reference TRBV5-1 and TRBJ2-3 gives the full variable domain: KAGVTQTPRYLIKTRGQQVTLSCSPISGHRSVSWYQQTPGQGLQFLFEYFSETQRNKGNFPGRFSGRQFSNSRSEMNVSTLELGDSALYLCASSPFSGTSTDTQYFGPGTRLTVL.

CDR3 DNA sequence: TGTGCCAGCAGCTTAACGTCTAGCTTTTACGAGCAGTACTTC. It specifies CASSLTSSFYEQYF. This chain links TRBV11-2 with TRBJ2-7, with D perhaps TRBD2 (5 bases). This CDR3 contains 14 residues. CDR1 and CDR2 (germline): SGHAT, FQNNGV. V was clipped by 2 bases and J by 4 bases, with 12 bases between them.

This clone was observed a few times. The V call is TRBV9, the J call TRBJ1-5; 10 bases line up with TRBD1. From germline, CDR1 is SGDLS and CDR2 YYNGEE. The CDR3 spans 15 residues. J gave up 5 bases and V 4 bases, and 6 bases lay outside the gene matches. The CDR3 DNA reads TGTGCCAGCAGCTCGGGACAGGGGCGATATCAGCCCCAGCATTTT. Amino acids: CASSSGQGRYQPQHF.

The chain joins TRBV19 to TRBJ2-7, with TRBD2 identical over 12 bases. The J segment lost 5 bases and the V segment lost 6 bases, leaving 8 bases of the junction unmatched. Per germline, CDR1 LNHDA and CDR2 SQIVND (reference sequence). The CDR3 covers 15 residues. The CDR3 DNA sequence: TGTGCCAGTAGGGATTCTAGCGGGAGGGCCAACGAGCAGTACTTC. This codes for CASRDSSGRANEQYF.

This chain joins TRBV9 and TRBJ2-3; the match to TRBD2 covers 8 bases. CDR3 length equals 16 residues. The trim removed 4 bases at V and 3 bases at J, leaving 10 bases unmatched. The V gene's germline CDR1 is SGDLS and CDR2 YYNGEE. The CDR3: CASSSRGIAGTDTQYF. The CDR3 region has the DNA TGTGCCAGCAGCTCCCGGGGGATAGCGGGAACAGATACGCAGTATTTT.

V usage is TRBV10-3 and J usage is TRBJ2-1, with TRBD1 matching over 9 bases. Losses at the gene ends were 3 bases for V and 6 bases for J; bases not matched to a gene: 9. CDR1 and CDR2 (germline): ENHRY, SYGVKD. The CDR3 has 16 amino acids. The CDR3 coding sequence is TGTGCCATCAGTGACCAACTGGGACAGGGAACCAATGAGCAGTTCTTC. This codes for CAISDQLGQGTNEQFF.

The chain employs TRBV7-8 and TRBJ1-2; D call uncertain. V was trimmed by 0 bases and J by 5 bases, leaving 7 bases between them. Germline CDR1 SGHVS, CDR2 FQNEAQ. The CDR3 is made up of 13 amino acids. CDR3 sequence: CASSLAAKYGYTF. Here the CDR3 DNA reads TGTGCCAGCAGCTTAGCCGCCAAGTATGGCTACACCTTC.

The gene calls are TRBV10-3 and TRBJ2-7, with TRBD2 matching 8 bases. The germline CDR1 and CDR2 sequences are ENHRY and SYGVKD. Trimming cost V 10 bases and J 3 bases; bases outside gene matches: 2. This CDR3 spans 11 amino acids. The CDR3 loop is CASGTSYEQYF. DNA for the CDR3: TGTGCCAGCGGGACTAGCTACGAGCAGTACTTC.

This chain connects TRBV6-5 to TRBJ2-2; D not resolved. V lost 3 bases to trimming and J lost 0 bases, with 5 bases between them. CDR1 is MNHEY and CDR2 is SVGAGI in the germline V gene. CDR3 length: 14 amino acids. The CDR3 DNA sequence: TGTGCCAGCAGTTATTGGTCGAACACCGGGGAGCTGTTTTTT. Translation: CASSYWSNTGELFF.

V is TRBV9 and J is TRBJ2-5; TRBD2 agrees at 7 bases. V shed 0 bases and J 7 bases; nucleotides not matched to a gene: 3. Germline CDR1 is SGDLS and CDR2 is YYNGEE. The CDR3 is 13 amino acids. CDR3 sequence (DNA): TGTGCCAGCAGCGTAGGACTAGCTAGGACCCAGTACTTC. It is translated as CASSVGLARTQYF.

The chain employs TRBV11-3 and TRBJ1-4; no definite D call. Per germline, CDR1 SGHNT and CDR2 YENEEA. The CDR3 loop spans 14 amino acids. Trimming left V 0 bases short and J 3 bases short, with 5 bases between. The CDR3 region has the DNA TGTGCCAGCAGCTTAGATGGCTCTAATGAAAAACTGTTTTTT. The encoded protein is CASSLDGSNEKLFF.

The chain couples TRBV18 to TRBJ2-1; 7 bases line up with TRBD1. The CDR3 length is 14 residues. J lost 5 bases, V lost 7 bases, and 8 bases had no gene match. The germline gives CDR1 KGHSH, CDR2 LQKENI. CDR3 bases: TGTGCCAGCTGCTTGACAGGGCTGGACAATGAGCAGTTCTTC. Protein product: CASCLTGLDNEQFF. The complete variable domain, with remaining parts taken from reference TRBV18 and TRBJ2-1, reads NAGVMQNPRHLVRRRGQEARLRCSPMKGHSHVYWYRQLPEEGLKFMVYLQKENIIDESGMPKERFSAEFPKEGPSILRIQQVVRGDSAAYFCASCLTGLDNEQFFGPGTRLTVL.

The chain couples TRBV28 to TRBJ1-5; tentatively, D is TRBD1 (6 bases). V was shortened by 6 bases and J by 5 bases, with 17 bases between the two germline ends. The CDR3 length is 15 residues. Germline CDR1 reads MDHEN; CDR2 reads SYDVKM. The DNA for the CDR3 is TGTGCCAGCAGGTATTGGGGGGCGCGAGATCAGCCCCAGCATTTT. This sequence encodes CASRYWGARDQPQHF.

The gene calls are TRBV5-1 and TRBJ2-3; D is possibly TRBD1 (6 bases). This CDR3 spans 15 amino acids. Germline V gene sequence: CDR1 SGHRS, CDR2 YFSETQ. V lost 0 bases to trimming and J lost 5 bases, with 13 bases between them. The CDR3 nucleotides read TGCGCCAGCAGCTTGGAGGGCAGGGGTATAGATACGCAGTATTTT. Encoded protein: CASSLEGRGIDTQYF.

The J gene is TRBJ2-7, the V gene TRBV19; tentatively, D is TRBD1 (6 bases). The CDR3 totals 15 residues. Trimming stripped 3 bases from V and 3 bases from J, with 15 bases between. Germline CDR1 and CDR2: LNHDA and SQIVND (reference sequence). Written as DNA, the CDR3 is TGTGCCAGTAGTATCGTTATAGGGGGAGACTACGAGCAGTACTTC. Translated, it gives CASSIVIGGDYEQYF. Based on the CDR3 plus reference TRBV19 and TRBJ2-7, the full variable domain is DGGITQSPKYLFRKEGQNVTLSCEQNLNHDAMYWYRQDPGQGLRLIYYSQIVNDFQKGDIAEGYSVSREKKESFPLTVTSAQKNPTAFYLCASSIVIGGDYEQYFGPGTRLTVT.

The J gene is TRBJ2-7, the V gene TRBV7-2; no reliable D call. Germline values: CDR1 SGHTA, CDR2 FQGNSA. The CDR3 loop spans 14 amino acids. V lost 6 bases and J 2 bases, leaving 14 bases between the germline ends. The CDR3: CASSSLPGPYEQYF. The CDR3, as DNA: TGTGCCAGCAGTAGCTTACCCGGGCCCTACGAGCAGTACTTC. The entire variable domain, with the rest obtained from reference TRBV7-2 and TRBJ2-7, is as follows: GAGVSQSPSNKVTEKGKDVELRCDPISGHTALYWYRQSLGQGLEFLIYFQGNSAPDKSGLPSDRFSAERTGGSVSTLTIQRTQQEDSAVYLCASSSLPGPYEQYFGPGTRLTVT.